Below are 29 T cell receptor beta chains sequenced from a single sample in a study of cytomegalovirus exposure and HLA in healthy donors. Vbeta (60) and Jbeta (13) primers were used in the PCR. TCRdb keeps only in-frame clones here, not all; method: immunoSEQ multiplex PCR. The sample consists of about 130,000 clones, around 80% of them appearing once. The sequencing sample was made of PBMCs. The receptor source for this set is a man aged 30 to 45 in good health and CMV-seronegative.

This chain links TRBV28 with TRBJ2-3; D is perhaps TRBD2 (6 bases). The CDR3 totals 13 residues. CDR1 MDHEN and CDR2 SYDVKM come from the germline V gene. Trimming stripped 8 bases from V and 4 bases from J, with 13 bases between. The CDR3 bases are TGTGCCAGCGGGAAGCGGGCGCCAGATACGCAGTATTTT. It encodes CASGKRAPDTQYF.

The V call is TRBV28, the J call TRBJ2-5; TRBD1 matches at 10 bases. The tail of the sequence fits TRBJ2-7 better, so the J call may be wrong. This CDR3 has 14 amino acids. Germline V gene data show CDR1 as MDHEN and CDR2 as SYDVKM. The CDR3 spells CASSVGTGVGEQYF. The CDR3, as DNA: TGTGCCAGCAGTGTCGGGACAGGGGTGGGCGAGCAGTACTTC.

The chain couples TRBV7-9 to TRBJ1-1; tentatively, D is TRBD1 (6 bases). Per germline, CDR1 SEHNR and CDR2 FQNEAQ (reference sequence). Trimming left V 3 bases short and J 3 bases short, with 11 bases between. The CDR3 spans 14 residues. The CDR3 sequence is CASSFTGSYTEAFF. CDR3 DNA: TGTGCCAGCAGCTTCACAGGGTCGTACACTGAAGCTTTCTTT.

The chain links TRBV5-6 to TRBJ2-3, with a tentative D call TRBD1 (5 bases). Trimming took off 0 bases at V and 8 bases at J, with 10 bases between the two ends. This CDR3 has 13 amino acids. Germline CDR1 reads SGHDT; CDR2 reads YYEEEE. The CDR3 nucleotides read TGTGCCAGCAGCTTGGACATCCAGGGTACGCAGTATTTT. This sequence encodes CASSLDIQGTQYF.

This clone was detected only a few times. As DNA, the CDR3 is TGCAGCGTTCTTGGACTAGCGGGGGGCCCTGGGACCGGGGAGCTGTTTTTT. This gives the protein CSVLGLAGGPGTGELFF. The chain is built from TRBV29-1 and TRBJ2-2; 14 bases agree with TRBD2. This CDR3 region has 17 residues. After removal of 5 bases from V and 5 bases from J, the junction contained 10 bases not matched to a gene. CDR1 is SQVTM, CDR2 ANQGSEA, per germline.

The table lists this clone with a few counts. V and J are TRBV14 and TRBJ2-7; TRBD1 agrees at 7 bases. The CDR3 totals 14 residues. The trim removed 6 bases at V and 5 bases at J, leaving 10 bases unmatched. Per germline, CDR1 SGHDN and CDR2 FVKESK. The CDR3 DNA reads TGTGCCAGCAGGCACAGGGGTTCTTCCAACGAGCAGTACTTC. Translating gives CASRHRGSSNEQYF. The full variable domain, rest sourced from reference TRBV14 and TRBJ2-7, is EAGVTQFPSHSVIEKGQTVTLRCDPISGHDNLYWYRRVMGKEIKFLLHFVKESKQDESGMPNNRFLAERTGGTYSTLKVQPAELEDSGVYFCASRHRGSSNEQYFGPGTRLTVT.

The chain uses TRBV15 and TRBJ2-2, with 11 nucleotides matching TRBD2. CDR1 is LNHNV, CDR2 YYDKDF, per germline (reference sequence). This CDR3 is built from 18 residues. V lost 4 bases, J lost 5 bases, and 12 bases stayed unmatched. Here the CDR3 reads CATSTSGLAEVRTGELFF. The CDR3 DNA is TGTGCCACCAGCACCTCGGGACTAGCGGAAGTCAGGACCGGGGAGCTGTTTTTT.

V is TRBV2 and J is TRBJ2-3; TRBD2 matches 8 bases. V dropped 7 bases and J dropped 4; count of bases not matched to a gene: 7. There are 14 residues in the CDR3. The germline gives CDR1 SNHLY, CDR2 FYNNEI. The CDR3 loop is CASKERESADTQYF. In DNA form, the CDR3 reads TGTGCCAGCAAGGAGCGGGAGAGCGCAGATACGCAGTATTTT.

The chain joins TRBV6-5 to TRBJ2-7, with D maybe TRBD1 (5 bases). CDR1 and CDR2 from the germline V gene are MNHEY and SVGAGI. V lost 7 bases and J 1 base, leaving 17 bases between the germline ends. This CDR3 is 15 amino acids long. The CDR3 loop is CASTIRVRVSYEQYF. The CDR3 DNA reads TGTGCCAGCACGATAAGGGTCAGGGTTTCCTACGAGCAGTACTTC.

This chain connects TRBV2 to TRBJ2-1, with 14 bases matching TRBD2. The junction had 11 bases not matched to a gene; V was cut back by 6 bases and J by 10 bases. This CDR3 spans 16 amino acids. The germline gives CDR1 SNHLY, CDR2 FYNNEI. Here the CDR3 reads CASSRPGLAGEGEQFF. In nucleotides, the CDR3 is TGTGCCAGCAGCCGACCGGGACTAGCGGGAGAAGGGGAGCAGTTCTTC.

The chain links TRBV7-9 to TRBJ2-1, with 12 bases aligning to TRBD2. CDR1 and CDR2 (germline): SEHNR, FQNEAQ (reference sequence). This CDR3 has 16 amino acids. Trimming took 4 bases from V and 4 from J; bases not matched to a gene: 5. The CDR3 reads CASSSPTSGGYNEQFF. The DNA of the CDR3 is TGTGCCAGCAGCTCCCCGACTAGCGGGGGTTACAATGAGCAGTTCTTC.

V usage is TRBV5-1 and J usage is TRBJ2-7; 11 bases are shared with TRBD2. Per germline, CDR1 SGHRS and CDR2 YFSETQ. The junction had 5 bases not matched to a gene; V was cut back by 2 bases and J by 1 base. The CDR3 is made up of 16 amino acids. CDR3 residues: CASSLTSGSPSYEQYF. Here the CDR3 DNA reads TGCGCCAGCAGCTTAACTAGCGGGAGCCCATCCTACGAGCAGTACTTC.

This clone appeared once. CDR3 in amino acids: CASSPYPTPDYGYTF. CDR3 nucleotides: TGTGCCAGCAGCCCCTATCCGACACCCGACTATGGCTACACCTTC. The chain carries TRBV14 and TRBJ1-2; no reliable D call. CDR1 SGHDN and CDR2 FVKESK come from the germline V gene. The CDR3 extends over 15 amino acids. Trimming took 4 bases from V and 3 from J, leaving 15 bases between them.

The V gene is TRBV2, the J gene TRBJ1-5, with TRBD1 matching over 10 bases. The CDR3 spans 16 residues. Germline CDR1 SNHLY, CDR2 FYNNEI. V trimming: 2 bases; J trimming: 3 bases; junction bases outside the gene matches: 4. The CDR3 DNA reads as TGTGCCAGCAGTGAAAGGACAGGGGGGAACAATCAGCCCCAGCATTTT. This gives the protein CASSERTGGNNQPQHF.

This clone has a handful of counts. The gene calls are TRBV7-9 and TRBJ1-2, with D unresolved. CDR3 length: 15 amino acids. CDR1 is SEHNR, CDR2 FQNEAQ, per germline (reference sequence). V was cut by 2 bases and J by 4 bases, with 14 bases left in between. The DNA of the CDR3 is TGTGCCAGCAGCTTAAAAGTCGAAGCGGGCTATGGCTACACCTTC. Translating gives CASSLKVEAGYGYTF.

This rearrangement joins TRBV6-5 to TRBJ2-5; a weak D match, TRBD2 (6 bases). The CDR3 is 16 amino acids. Germline CDR1 reads MNHEY; CDR2 reads SVGAGI. Trimming took 4 bases from V and 5 from J, leaving 20 bases between them. The CDR3 region has the DNA TGTGCCAGCAGTTCCCCGTCTGGGCAGGAGGGCGAGACCCAGTACTTC. Translation: CASSSPSGQEGETQYF.

This rearrangement joins TRBV7-9 to TRBJ2-7, with 8 bases that match TRBD2. V dropped 4 bases and J dropped 1; count of bases not matched to a gene: 15. The CDR3 loop spans 18 amino acids. Looked up from germline, CDR1 is SEHNR and CDR2 is FQNEAQ (reference sequence). This chain's CDR3 is CASSSMELLAVKSYEQYF. CDR3 nucleotides: TGTGCCAGCAGCTCGATGGAACTACTAGCGGTGAAATCCTACGAGCAGTACTTC.

This chain connects TRBV6-1 to TRBJ2-5; D is unclear. Germline loops: CDR1 MNHNS, CDR2 SASEGT. The CDR3 sequence is 18 residues long. Between the trimmed V and J ends, which lost 3 bases and 0 bases, there was a span of 20 bases. CDR3 nucleotides: TGTGCCAGCAGTGACAGTGGGTCGCGGTCACTGTACCAAGAGACCCAGTACTTC. Translation gives CASSDSGSRSLYQETQYF.

The chain uses TRBV5-1 and TRBJ2-1; TRBD2 might be the D (5 bases). This CDR3 spans 14 amino acids. Germline values: CDR1 SGHRS, CDR2 YFSETQ. Between the trimmed V and J ends, which lost 7 bases and 8 bases, there was a span of 19 bases. The CDR3 reads CASSRFSGSDEQFF. The CDR3 nucleotides are TGCGCCAGCTCCCGCTTCTCGGGGTCGGATGAGCAGTTCTTC.

V usage is TRBV6-1 and J usage is TRBJ2-7; D is possibly TRBD2 (6 bases). V was trimmed by 0 bases and J by 2 bases, leaving 11 bases between them. This CDR3 comprises 15 residues. The V gene's germline CDR1 is MNHNS and CDR2 SASEGT. As DNA, the CDR3 is TGTGCCAGCAGTGAAGCCCACGGGAGCCCCTACGAGCAGTACTTC. Translation: CASSEAHGSPYEQYF.

CDR3 sequence (DNA): TGTGCCAGCAGCGCAGGACTAGCGGGAACTGATACGCAGTATTTT. This encodes CASSAGLAGTDTQYF. The rearrangement links TRBV9 to TRBJ2-3; 12 nucleotides agree with TRBD2. The CDR3 spans 15 residues. CDR1 SGDLS and CDR2 YYNGEE come from the germline V gene. V lost 3 bases to trimming and J lost 6 bases; unmatched junction nucleotides: 5.

This rearrangement joins TRBV18 to TRBJ1-1; no firm D call. The CDR3 spans 13 residues. V was pared by 3 bases and J by 8 bases, with 13 bases between. Germline assignment: CDR1 KGHSH and CDR2 LQKENI. CDR3: CASSPGRREEAFF. CDR3 coding DNA: TGTGCCAGCTCACCTGGCCGAAGGGAGGAAGCTTTCTTT. Full variable domain (missing parts from reference TRBV18 and TRBJ1-1): NAGVMQNPRHLVRRRGQEARLRCSPMKGHSHVYWYRQLPEEGLKFMVYLQKENIIDESGMPKERFSAEFPKEGPSILRIQQVVRGDSAAYFCASSPGRREEAFFGQGTRLTVV.

This clone was detected only once. V is TRBV28 and J is TRBJ2-1; maybe TRBD1 (6 bases). V lost 7 bases and J 1 base, leaving 17 bases between the germline ends. Germline CDR1 and CDR2: MDHEN and SYDVKM. This CDR3 region has 16 residues. The CDR3 loop reads CASKGRGFRSYNEQFF. The CDR3 DNA is TGTGCCAGCAAAGGCAGGGGATTTCGTTCCTACAATGAGCAGTTCTTC.

J is TRBJ1-5 and V is TRBV5-6; tentative D call: TRBD1 (5 bases). V dropped 4 bases and J dropped 0 bases, with 11 bases sitting between them. This CDR3 is built from 15 residues. Germline CDR1 reads SGHDT; CDR2 reads YYEEEE. CDR3 region: CASSAGPNSNQPQHF. The CDR3 DNA follows: TGTGCCAGCAGCGCGGGACCAAATAGCAATCAGCCCCAGCATTTT. The full variable domain, with the rest looked up from reference TRBV5-6 and TRBJ1-5, is DAGVTQSPTHLIKTRGQQVTLRCSPKSGHDTVSWYQQALGQGPQFIFQYYEEEERQRGNFPDRFSGHQFPNYSSELNVNALLLGDSALYLCASSAGPNSNQPQHFGDGTRLSIL.

This clone came up a few times. The chain joins TRBV7-2 to TRBJ2-7, with D possibly matching TRBD2 (6 bases). V shed 5 bases and J shed 2 bases, with 13 bases lying between them. The CDR3 runs to 14 residues. Per the germline V gene, CDR1 is SGHTA and CDR2 is FQGNSA. The CDR3 is CASSPVREAYEQYF. The CDR3 DNA sequence: TGTGCCAGCAGCCCTGTCAGGGAGGCCTACGAGCAGTACTTC.

This sequence joins TRBV4-1 and TRBJ1-2, with 9 bases identical to TRBD1. Germline V gene data show CDR1 as MGHRA and CDR2 as YSYEKL. V lost 4 bases and J lost 4; bases outside the gene matches: 7. The CDR3 has 15 amino acids. CDR3 coding DNA: TGCGCCAGCAGCCCCGGACAGGGGACTCCCTATGGCTACACCTTC. As protein: CASSPGQGTPYGYTF.

V usage is TRBV9 and J usage is TRBJ2-7; 9 bases line up with TRBD2. The germline V gene encodes CDR1 SGDLS and CDR2 YYNGEE. The CDR3 runs 14 residues. Trimming removed 4 bases from V and 6 bases from J; junction bases left unmatched: 8. CDR3 DNA: TGTGCCAGCAGCCTTAGCGGGAGAACGGTCGAGCAGTACTTC. It translates to CASSLSGRTVEQYF. The variable domain in full, with the rest retrieved from reference TRBV9 and TRBJ2-7, is DSGVTQTPKHLITATGQRVTLRCSPRSGDLSVYWYQQSLDQGLQFLIQYYNGEERAKGNILERFSAQQFPDLHSELNLSSLELGDSALYFCASSLSGRTVEQYFGPGTRLTVT.

The CDR3, as DNA: TGTGCCAGCAGGTTCGGGTCCTCTGGAAACACCATATATTTT. Protein product: CASRFGSSGNTIYF. The J gene is TRBJ1-3, the V gene TRBV2; D unclear. Per the germline V gene, CDR1 is SNHLY and CDR2 is FYNNEI. The CDR3 runs to 14 residues. With 6 bases removed from V and 0 bases from J, the gap between germline ends came to 9 bases.

The chain has TRBV4-2 and TRBJ2-1, with TRBD2 matching 13 bases. Trimming cost V 0 bases and J 9 bases; bases outside gene matches: 14. Germline CDR1 is LGHNA and CDR2 is YNFKEQ. This CDR3 is 19 amino acids long. The CDR3 sequence: CASSQDWALAGGLKPEQFF. The CDR3, as DNA: TGTGCCAGCAGCCAAGATTGGGCACTAGCGGGAGGGCTGAAACCTGAGCAGTTCTTC.